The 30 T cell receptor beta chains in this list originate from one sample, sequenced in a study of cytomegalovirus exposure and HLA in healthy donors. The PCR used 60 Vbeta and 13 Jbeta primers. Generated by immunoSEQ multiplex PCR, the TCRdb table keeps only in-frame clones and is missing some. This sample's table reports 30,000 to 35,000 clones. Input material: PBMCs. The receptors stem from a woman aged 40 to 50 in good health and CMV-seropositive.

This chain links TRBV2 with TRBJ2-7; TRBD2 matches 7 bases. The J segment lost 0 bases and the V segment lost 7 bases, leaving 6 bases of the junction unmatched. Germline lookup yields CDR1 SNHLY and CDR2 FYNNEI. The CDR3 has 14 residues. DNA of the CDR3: TGTGCCAGCATCCCTAGCGGCCCCTCCTACGAGCAGTACTTC. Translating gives CASIPSGPSYEQYF.

The CDR3 is CASRGQGRGNEQFF. CDR3 in DNA: TGTGCCAGCAGGGGACAGGGGAGAGGCAATGAGCAGTTCTTC. The chain employs TRBV7-9 and TRBJ2-1, with 10 positions matching TRBD1. The V segment lost 6 bases and the J segment 6 bases; nucleotides outside the gene matches: 5. The V gene's germline CDR1 is SEHNR and CDR2 FQNEAQ (reference sequence). The length of the CDR3 is 14 residues.

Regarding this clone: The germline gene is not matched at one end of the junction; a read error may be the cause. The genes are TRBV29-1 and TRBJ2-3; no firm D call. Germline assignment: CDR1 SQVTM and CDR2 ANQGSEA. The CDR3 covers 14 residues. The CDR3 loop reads CSVEDNGFTDTRYF. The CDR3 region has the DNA TGCAGCGTTGAAGATAATGGGTTCACAGATACGCGGTATTTT.

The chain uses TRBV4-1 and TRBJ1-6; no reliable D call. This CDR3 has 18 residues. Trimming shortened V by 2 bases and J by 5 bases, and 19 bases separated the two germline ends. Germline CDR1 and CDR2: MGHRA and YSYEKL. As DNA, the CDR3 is TGCGCCAGCAGCCAATCCAAAGCGAAGAGGGCTGATAATTCACCCCTCCACTTT. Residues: CASSQSKAKRADNSPLHF.

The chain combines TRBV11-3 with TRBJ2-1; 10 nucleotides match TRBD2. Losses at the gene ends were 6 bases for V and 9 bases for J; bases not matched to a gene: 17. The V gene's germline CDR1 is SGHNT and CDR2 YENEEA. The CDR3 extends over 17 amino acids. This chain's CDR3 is CASRPTALTSGDSEQFF. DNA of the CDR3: TGTGCCAGCAGACCAACTGCCCTCACTAGCGGGGATTCTGAGCAGTTCTTC.

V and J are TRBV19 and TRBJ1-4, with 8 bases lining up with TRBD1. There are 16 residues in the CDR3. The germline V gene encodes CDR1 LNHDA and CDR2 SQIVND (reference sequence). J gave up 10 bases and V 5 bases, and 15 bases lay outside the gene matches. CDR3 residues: CASSPGTGLNHGKLFF. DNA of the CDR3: TGTGCCAGTAGTCCCGGGACAGGATTAAACCATGGAAAACTGTTTTTT.

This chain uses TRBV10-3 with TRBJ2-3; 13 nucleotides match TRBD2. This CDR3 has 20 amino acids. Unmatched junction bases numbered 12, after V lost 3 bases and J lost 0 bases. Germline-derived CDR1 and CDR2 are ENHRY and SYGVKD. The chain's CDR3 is CAISEKFGLAGEGSTDTQYF. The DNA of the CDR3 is TGTGCCATCAGTGAAAAATTTGGACTAGCGGGAGAAGGGAGCACAGATACGCAGTATTTT.

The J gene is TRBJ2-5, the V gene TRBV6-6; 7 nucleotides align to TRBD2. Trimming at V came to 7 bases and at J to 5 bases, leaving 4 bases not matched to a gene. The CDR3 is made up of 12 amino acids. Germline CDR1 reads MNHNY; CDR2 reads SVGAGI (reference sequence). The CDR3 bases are TGTGCCAGCACCTACGGGGGGGAGACCCAGTACTTC. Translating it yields CASTYGGETQYF.

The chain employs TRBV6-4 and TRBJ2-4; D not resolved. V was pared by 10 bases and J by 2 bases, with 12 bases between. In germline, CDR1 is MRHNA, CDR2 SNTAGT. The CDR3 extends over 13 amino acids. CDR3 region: CATSPLSKNIQYF. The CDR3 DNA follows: TGTGCCACCTCCCCCCTGTCCAAAAACATTCAGTACTTC.

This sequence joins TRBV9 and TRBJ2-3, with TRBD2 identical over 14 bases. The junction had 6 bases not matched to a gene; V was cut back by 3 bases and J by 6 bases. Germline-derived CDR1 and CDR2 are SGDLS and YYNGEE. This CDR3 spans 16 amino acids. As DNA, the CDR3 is TGTGCCAGCAGCGGGCGACTAGCGGGAGGGTCTGATACGCAGTATTTT. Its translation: CASSGRLAGGSDTQYF.

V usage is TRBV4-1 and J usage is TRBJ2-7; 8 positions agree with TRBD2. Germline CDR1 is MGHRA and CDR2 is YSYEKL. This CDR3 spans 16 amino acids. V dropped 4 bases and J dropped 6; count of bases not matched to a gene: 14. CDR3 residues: CASSPMRLAGALEQYF. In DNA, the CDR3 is TGCGCCAGCAGCCCCATGCGGCTAGCGGGCGCCCTCGAGCAGTACTTC.

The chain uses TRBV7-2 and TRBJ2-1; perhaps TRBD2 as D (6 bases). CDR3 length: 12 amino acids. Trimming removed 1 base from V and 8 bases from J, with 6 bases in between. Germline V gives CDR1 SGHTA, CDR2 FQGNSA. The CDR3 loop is CASSLVADEQFF. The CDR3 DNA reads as TGTGCCAGCAGCTTAGTAGCGGATGAGCAGTTCTTC. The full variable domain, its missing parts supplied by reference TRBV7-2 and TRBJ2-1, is GAGVSQSPSNKVTEKGKDVELRCDPISGHTALYWYRQSLGQGLEFLIYFQGNSAPDKSGLPSDRFSAERTGGSVSTLTIQRTQQEDSAVYLCASSLVADEQFFGPGTRLTVL.

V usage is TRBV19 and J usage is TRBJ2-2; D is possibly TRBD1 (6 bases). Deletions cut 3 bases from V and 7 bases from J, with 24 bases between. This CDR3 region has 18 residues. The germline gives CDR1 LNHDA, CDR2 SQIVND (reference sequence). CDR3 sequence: CASSITLRDTLKVGELFF. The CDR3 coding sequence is TGTGCCAGTAGTATCACCCTGAGGGACACCCTAAAAGTCGGGGAGCTGTTTTTT.

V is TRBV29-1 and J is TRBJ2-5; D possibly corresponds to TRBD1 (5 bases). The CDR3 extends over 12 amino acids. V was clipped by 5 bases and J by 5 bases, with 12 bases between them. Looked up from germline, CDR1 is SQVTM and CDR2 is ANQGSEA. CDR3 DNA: TGCAGCGTTTTGAAGGGGATGGAGACCCAGTACTTC. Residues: CSVLKGMETQYF.

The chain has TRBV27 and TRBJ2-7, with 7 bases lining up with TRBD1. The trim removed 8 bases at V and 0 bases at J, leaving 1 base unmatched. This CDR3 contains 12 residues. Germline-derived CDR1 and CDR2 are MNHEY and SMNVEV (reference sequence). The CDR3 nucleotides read TGTGCCAGCCGGGACAGCTCCTACGAGCAGTACTTC. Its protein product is CASRDSSYEQYF.

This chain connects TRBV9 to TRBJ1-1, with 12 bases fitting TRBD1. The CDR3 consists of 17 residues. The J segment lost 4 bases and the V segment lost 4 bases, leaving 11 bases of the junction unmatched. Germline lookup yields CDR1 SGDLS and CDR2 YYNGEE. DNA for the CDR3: TGTGCCAGCAGCCCCCTGGGGACAGGGGGCTTAGTCACTGAAGCTTTCTTT. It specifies CASSPLGTGGLVTEAFF.

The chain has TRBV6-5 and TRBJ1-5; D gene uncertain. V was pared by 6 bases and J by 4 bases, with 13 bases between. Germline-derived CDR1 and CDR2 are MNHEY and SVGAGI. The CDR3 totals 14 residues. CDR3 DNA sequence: TGTGCCAGCAGCAAACCCCCGGGAAATCAGCCCCAGCATTTT. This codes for CASSKPPGNQPQHF.

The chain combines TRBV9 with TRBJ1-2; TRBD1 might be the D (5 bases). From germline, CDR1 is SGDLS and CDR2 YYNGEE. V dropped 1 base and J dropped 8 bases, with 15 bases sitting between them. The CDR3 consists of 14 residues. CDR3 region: CASSVRDAGGGYTF. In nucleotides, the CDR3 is TGTGCCAGCAGCGTAAGGGATGCCGGGGGAGGCTACACCTTC.

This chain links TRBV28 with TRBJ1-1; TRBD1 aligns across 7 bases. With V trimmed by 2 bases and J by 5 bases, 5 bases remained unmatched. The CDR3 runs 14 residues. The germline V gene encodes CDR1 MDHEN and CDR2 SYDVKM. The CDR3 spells CASSLGTVGTEAFF. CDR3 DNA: TGTGCCAGCAGTTTAGGGACAGTAGGGACTGAAGCTTTCTTT.

This chain's CDR3 is CASSVIAGEINEQFF. The DNA of the CDR3 is TGTGCCAGCAGTGTAATAGCGGGAGAGATCAATGAGCAGTTCTTC. The rearrangement uses TRBV6-4 and TRBJ2-1; 9 nucleotides match TRBD2. The V gene's germline CDR1 is MRHNA and CDR2 SNTAGT. CDR3 size: 15 residues. The V segment lost 4 bases and the J segment 6 bases; nucleotides outside the gene matches: 7.

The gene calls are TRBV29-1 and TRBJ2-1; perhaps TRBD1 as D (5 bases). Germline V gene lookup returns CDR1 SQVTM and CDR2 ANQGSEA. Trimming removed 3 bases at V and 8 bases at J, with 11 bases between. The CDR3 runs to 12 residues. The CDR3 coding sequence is TGCAGCGTTGATCAGGGTGGGGATGAGCAGTTCTTC. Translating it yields CSVDQGGDEQFF.

The CDR3 spells CATSRDAKTQYF. In DNA, the CDR3 is TGTGCCACCAGCAGAGATGCGAAGACCCAGTACTTC. The rearrangement uses TRBV15 and TRBJ2-5; D is ambiguous. V dropped 0 bases and J dropped 6 bases, with 5 bases sitting between them. Germline V gene lookup returns CDR1 LNHNV and CDR2 YYDKDF (reference sequence). CDR3 length: 12 residues.

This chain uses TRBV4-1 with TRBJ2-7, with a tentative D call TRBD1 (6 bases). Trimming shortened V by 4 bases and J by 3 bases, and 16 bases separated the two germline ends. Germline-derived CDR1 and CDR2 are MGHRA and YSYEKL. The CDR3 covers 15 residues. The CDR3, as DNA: TGCGCCAGCAGCCGCGCCCCAACAGGGAGCTACGAGCAGTACTTC. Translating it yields CASSRAPTGSYEQYF.

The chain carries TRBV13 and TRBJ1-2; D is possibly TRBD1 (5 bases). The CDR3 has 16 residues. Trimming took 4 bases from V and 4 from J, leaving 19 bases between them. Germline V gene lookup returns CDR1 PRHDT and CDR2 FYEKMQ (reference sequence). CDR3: CASSSLDRLGVYGYTF. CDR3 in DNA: TGTGCCAGCAGCTCCCTCGACAGACTAGGCGTCTATGGCTACACCTTC. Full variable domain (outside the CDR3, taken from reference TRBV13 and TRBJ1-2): AAGVIQSPRHLIKEKRETATLKCYPIPRHDTVYWYQQGPGQDPQFLISFYEKMQSDKGSIPDRFSAQQFSDYHSELNMSSLELGDSALYFCASSSLDRLGVYGYTFGSGTRLTVV.

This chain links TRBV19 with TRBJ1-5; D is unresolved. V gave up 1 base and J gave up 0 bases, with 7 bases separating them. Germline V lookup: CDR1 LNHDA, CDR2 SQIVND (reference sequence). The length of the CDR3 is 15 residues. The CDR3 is CASSIVSYSNQPQHF. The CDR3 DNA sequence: TGTGCCAGTAGTATAGTGTCTTATAGCAATCAGCCCCAGCATTTT.

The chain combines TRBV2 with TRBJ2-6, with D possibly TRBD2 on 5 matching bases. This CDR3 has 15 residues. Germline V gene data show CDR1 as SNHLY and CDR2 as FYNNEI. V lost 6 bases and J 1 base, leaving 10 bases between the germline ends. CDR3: CASSPPGSGANVLTF. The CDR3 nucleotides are TGTGCCAGCAGCCCACCGGGATCTGGGGCCAACGTCCTGACTTTC. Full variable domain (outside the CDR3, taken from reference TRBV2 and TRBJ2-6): EPEVTQTPSHQVTQMGQEVILRCVPISNHLYFYWYRQILGQKVEFLVSFYNNEISEKSEIFDDQFSVERPDGSNFTLKIRSTKLEDSAMYFCASSPPGSGANVLTFGAGSRLTVL.

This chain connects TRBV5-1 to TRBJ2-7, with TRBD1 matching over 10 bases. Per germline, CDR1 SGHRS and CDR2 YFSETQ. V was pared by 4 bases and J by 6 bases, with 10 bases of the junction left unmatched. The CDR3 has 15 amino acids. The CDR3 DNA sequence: TGCGCCAGCAGCCCTAGGAGGGGGACAGGGGCCGAGCAGTACTTC. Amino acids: CASSPRRGTGAEQYF.

CDR3 sequence reads: CASSFGSGDEQFF. Here the CDR3 DNA reads TGTGCCAGCAGCTTTGGGTCGGGAGATGAGCAGTTCTTC. The chain carries TRBV7-2 and TRBJ2-1; the D gene is possibly TRBD2 (6 bases). CDR1 is SGHTA and CDR2 is FQGNSA in the germline V gene. V gave up 3 bases and J gave up 8 bases, with 11 bases separating them. This CDR3 has 13 amino acids.

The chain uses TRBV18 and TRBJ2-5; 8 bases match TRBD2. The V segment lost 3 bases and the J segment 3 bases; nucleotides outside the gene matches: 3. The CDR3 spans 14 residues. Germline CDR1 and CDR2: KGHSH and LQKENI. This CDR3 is CASSPPTSEETQYF. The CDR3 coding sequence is TGTGCCAGCTCACCGCCGACTAGCGAAGAGACCCAGTACTTC. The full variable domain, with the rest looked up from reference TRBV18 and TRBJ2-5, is NAGVMQNPRHLVRRRGQEARLRCSPMKGHSHVYWYRQLPEEGLKFMVYLQKENIIDESGMPKERFSAEFPKEGPSILRIQQVVRGDSAAYFCASSPPTSEETQYFGPGTRLLVL.

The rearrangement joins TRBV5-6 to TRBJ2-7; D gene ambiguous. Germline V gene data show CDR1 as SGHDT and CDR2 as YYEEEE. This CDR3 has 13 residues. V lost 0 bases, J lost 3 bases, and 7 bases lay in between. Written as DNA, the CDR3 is TGTGCCAGCAGCTTGGGGCTTTACTACGAGCAGTACTTC. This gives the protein CASSLGLYYEQYF.